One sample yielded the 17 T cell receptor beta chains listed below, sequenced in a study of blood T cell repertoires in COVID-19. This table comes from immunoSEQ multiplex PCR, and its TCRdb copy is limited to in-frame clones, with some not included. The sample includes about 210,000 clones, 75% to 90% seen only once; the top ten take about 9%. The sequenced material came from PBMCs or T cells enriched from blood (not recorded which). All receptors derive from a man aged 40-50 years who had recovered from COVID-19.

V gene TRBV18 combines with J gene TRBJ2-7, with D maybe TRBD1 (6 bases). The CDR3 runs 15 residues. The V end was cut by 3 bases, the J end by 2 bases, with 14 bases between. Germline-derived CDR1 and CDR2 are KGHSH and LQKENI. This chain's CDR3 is CASSPTTGSPYEQYF. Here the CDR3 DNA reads TGTGCCAGCTCACCTACCACAGGGAGCCCCTACGAGCAGTACTTC.

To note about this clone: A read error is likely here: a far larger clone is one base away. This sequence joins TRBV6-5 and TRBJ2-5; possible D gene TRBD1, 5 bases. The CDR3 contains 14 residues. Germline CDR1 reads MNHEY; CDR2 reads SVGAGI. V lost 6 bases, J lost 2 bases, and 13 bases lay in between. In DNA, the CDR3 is TGTGCCAGCAGCCGAGAGACAGTACAAGAGACCCAGTACTTC. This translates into CASSRETVQETQYF.

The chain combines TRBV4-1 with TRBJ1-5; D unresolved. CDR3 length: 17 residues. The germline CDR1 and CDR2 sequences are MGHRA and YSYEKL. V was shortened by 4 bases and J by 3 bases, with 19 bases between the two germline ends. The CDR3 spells CASSPRRFGDNNQPQHF. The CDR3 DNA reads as TGCGCCAGCAGCCCCAGGAGGTTTGGAGATAACAATCAGCCCCAGCATTTT.

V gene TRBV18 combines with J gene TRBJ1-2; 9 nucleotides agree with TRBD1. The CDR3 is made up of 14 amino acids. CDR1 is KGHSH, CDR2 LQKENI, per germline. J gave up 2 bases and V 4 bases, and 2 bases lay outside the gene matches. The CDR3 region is CASSRDRENYGYTF. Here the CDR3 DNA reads TGTGCCAGCTCACGGGACAGGGAGAACTATGGCTACACCTTC.

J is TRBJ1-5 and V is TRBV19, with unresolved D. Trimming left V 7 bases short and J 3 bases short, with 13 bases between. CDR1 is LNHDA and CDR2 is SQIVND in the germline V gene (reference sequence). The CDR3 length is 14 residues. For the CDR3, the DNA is TGTGCCAGTAATAGGAGGGAAGTCAATCAGCCCCAGCATTTT. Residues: CASNRREVNQPQHF.

The CDR3 DNA reads as TGTGCCAGCAGTCGCGGGGACAGGGGCAATCAGCCCCAGCATTTT. This gives the protein CASSRGDRGNQPQHF. The rearrangement joins TRBV27 to TRBJ1-5; TRBD1 matches at 9 bases. Germline CDR1 is MNHEY and CDR2 is SMNVEV (reference sequence). The CDR3 runs 15 residues. V shed 5 bases, J shed 2 bases, and the junction held 4 bases outside the gene matches.

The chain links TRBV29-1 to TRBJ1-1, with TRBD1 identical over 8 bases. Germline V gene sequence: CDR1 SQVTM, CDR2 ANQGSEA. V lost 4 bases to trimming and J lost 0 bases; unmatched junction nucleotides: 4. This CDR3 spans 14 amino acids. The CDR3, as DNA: TGCAGCGTTGGGACAGGGCCCATGAACACTGAAGCTTTCTTT. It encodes CSVGTGPMNTEAFF.

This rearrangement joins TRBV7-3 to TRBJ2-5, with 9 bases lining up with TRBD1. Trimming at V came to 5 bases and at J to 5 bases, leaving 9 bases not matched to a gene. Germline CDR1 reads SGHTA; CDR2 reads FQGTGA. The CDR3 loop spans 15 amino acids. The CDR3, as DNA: TGTGCCAGCAGCCCGACAGGGGGAGGTTCGGAGACCCAGTACTTC. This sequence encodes CASSPTGGGSETQYF.

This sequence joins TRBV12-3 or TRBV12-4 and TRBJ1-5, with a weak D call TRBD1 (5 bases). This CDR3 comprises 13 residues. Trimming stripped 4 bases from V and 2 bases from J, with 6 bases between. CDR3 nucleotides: TGTGCCAGCAGTTCGACAGGCAATCAGCCCCAGCATTTT. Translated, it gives CASSSTGNQPQHF.

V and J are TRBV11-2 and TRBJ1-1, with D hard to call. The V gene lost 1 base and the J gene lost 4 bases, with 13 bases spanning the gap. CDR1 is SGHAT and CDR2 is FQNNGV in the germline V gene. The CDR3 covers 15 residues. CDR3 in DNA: TGTGCCAGCAGCTTAGGGGCCGTGGGGAGCACTGAAGCTTTCTTT. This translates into CASSLGAVGSTEAFF.

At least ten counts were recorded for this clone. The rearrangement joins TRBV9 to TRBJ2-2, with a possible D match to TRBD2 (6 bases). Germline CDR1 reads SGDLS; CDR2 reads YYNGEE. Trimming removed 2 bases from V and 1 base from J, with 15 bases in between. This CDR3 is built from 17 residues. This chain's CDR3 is CASSVPEGRENTGELFF. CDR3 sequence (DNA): TGTGCCAGCAGCGTCCCTGAGGGGCGGGAGAACACCGGGGAGCTGTTTTTT.

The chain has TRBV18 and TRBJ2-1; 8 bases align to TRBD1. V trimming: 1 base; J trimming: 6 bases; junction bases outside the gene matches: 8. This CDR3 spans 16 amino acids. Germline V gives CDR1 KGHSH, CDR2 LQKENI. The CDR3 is CASSPLGQGARNEQFF. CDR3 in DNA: TGTGCCAGCTCACCACTGGGGCAGGGGGCGCGCAATGAGCAGTTCTTC.

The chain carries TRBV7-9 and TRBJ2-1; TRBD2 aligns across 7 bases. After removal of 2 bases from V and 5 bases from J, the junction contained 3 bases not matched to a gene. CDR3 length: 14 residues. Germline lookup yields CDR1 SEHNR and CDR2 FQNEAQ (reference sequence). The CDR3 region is CASSLSGTNNEQFF. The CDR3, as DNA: TGTGCCAGCAGCTTAAGCGGGACCAACAATGAGCAGTTCTTC.

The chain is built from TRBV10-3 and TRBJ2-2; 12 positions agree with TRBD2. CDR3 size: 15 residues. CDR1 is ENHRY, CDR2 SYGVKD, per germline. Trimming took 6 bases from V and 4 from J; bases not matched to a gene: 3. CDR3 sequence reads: CAIRPGLAGTGELFF. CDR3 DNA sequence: TGTGCCATCAGGCCGGGACTAGCGGGCACCGGGGAGCTGTTTTTT.

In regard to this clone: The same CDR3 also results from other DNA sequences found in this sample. The DNA for the CDR3 is TGTGCCAGCAGTCTGACACAGAACACTGAAGCTTTCTTT. It yields the protein CASSLTQNTEAFF. This chain joins TRBV6-5 and TRBJ1-1; no clear D. V was clipped by 5 bases and J by 1 base, with 8 bases between them. The germline gives CDR1 MNHEY, CDR2 SVGAGI. The CDR3 extends over 13 amino acids.

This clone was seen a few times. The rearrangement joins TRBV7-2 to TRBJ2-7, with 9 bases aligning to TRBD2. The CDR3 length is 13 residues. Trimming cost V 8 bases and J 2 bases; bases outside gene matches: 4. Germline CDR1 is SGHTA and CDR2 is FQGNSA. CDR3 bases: TGTGCCAGCTCCGGACTAGCGCCCTACGAGCAGTACTTC. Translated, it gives CASSGLAPYEQYF.

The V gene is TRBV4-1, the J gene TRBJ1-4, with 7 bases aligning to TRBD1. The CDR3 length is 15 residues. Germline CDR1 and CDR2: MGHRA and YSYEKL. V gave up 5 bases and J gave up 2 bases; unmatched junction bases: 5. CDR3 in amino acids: CASSDRDSTNEKLFF. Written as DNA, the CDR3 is TGCGCCAGCAGCGACCGGGACAGCACTAATGAAAAACTGTTTTTT.